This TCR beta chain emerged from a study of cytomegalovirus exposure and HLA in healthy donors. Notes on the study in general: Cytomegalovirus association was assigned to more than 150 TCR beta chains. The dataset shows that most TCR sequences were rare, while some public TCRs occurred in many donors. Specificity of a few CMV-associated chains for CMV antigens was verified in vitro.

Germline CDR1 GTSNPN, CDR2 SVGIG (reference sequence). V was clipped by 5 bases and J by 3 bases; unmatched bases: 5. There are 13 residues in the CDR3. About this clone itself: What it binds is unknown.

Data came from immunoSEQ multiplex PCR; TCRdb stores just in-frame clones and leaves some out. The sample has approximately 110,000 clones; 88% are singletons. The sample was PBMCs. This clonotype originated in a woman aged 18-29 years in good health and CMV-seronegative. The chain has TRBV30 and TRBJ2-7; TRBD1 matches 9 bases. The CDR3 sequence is CAWARDRVYEQYF. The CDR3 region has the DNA TGTGCCTGGGCCCGGGACAGGGTCTACGAGCAGTACTTC.